These 21 T cell receptor beta chains were sequenced from one sample in a study of neurological immune-mediated disorders. TCRdb independently ran MiXCR on the 5' RACE reads; one entry per CDR3 protein. This table has under 35,000 distinct CDR3 sequences, around a quarter appearing once. Sequenced sample: CD4+ T cells from blood. These receptors were collected from a man in his fifties with HTLV-1-associated myelopathy (HAM/TSP).

This clonotype appeared many times. This rearrangement joins TRBV7-9 to TRBJ1-1, with TRBD1 matching over 7 bases. CDR1 is SEHNR and CDR2 is FQNEAQ in the germline V gene (reference sequence). The CDR3 has 17 amino acids. The J segment lost 0 bases and the V segment lost 4 bases, leaving 11 bases of the junction unmatched. DNA for the CDR3: TGTGCCAGCAGCTCCTTTAGGGGGCCCGCTATGAACACTGAAGCTTTCTTT. This sequence encodes CASSSFRGPAMNTEAFF.

At least ten counts were recorded for this clonotype. This sequence joins TRBV27 and TRBJ2-5; no clear D. V lost 4 bases and J lost 5, with 14 bases in between. The germline V gene encodes CDR1 MNHEY and CDR2 SMNVEV (reference sequence). The CDR3 sequence is 14 residues long. The CDR3 coding sequence is TGTGCCAGCAGTTCGATACAAACCCCGGAGACCCAGTACTTC. Protein sequence: CASSSIQTPETQYF.

This clonotype showed up many times. The rearrangement joins TRBV27 to TRBJ2-1; tentative D call: TRBD2 (6 bases). This CDR3 has 14 residues. The germline V and J ends were trimmed by 7 bases and 2 bases, with 12 bases remaining between them. Germline loops: CDR1 MNHEY, CDR2 SMNVEV (reference sequence). CDR3 protein: CASKPGRTYNEQFF. The DNA of the CDR3 is TGTGCCAGCAAACCGGGGAGGACCTACAATGAGCAGTTCTTC.

This clonotype came up many times. The CDR3 region has the DNA TGCAGTGCTAGAGTGGACGGCTATGGCTACACCTTC. Residues: CSARVDGYGYTF. The chain couples TRBV20-1 to TRBJ1-2, with no clear D. The V gene lost 1 base and the J gene lost 4 bases, with 7 bases spanning the gap. The CDR3 length is 12 residues. Per germline, CDR1 DFQATT and CDR2 SNEGSKA (reference sequence).

Ten or more counts support this clonotype. The genes are TRBV20-1 and TRBJ2-5; 7 nucleotides match TRBD2. With V trimmed by 3 bases and J by 5 bases, 15 bases remained unmatched. This CDR3 region has 16 residues. Germline CDR1 DFQATT, CDR2 SNEGSKA (reference sequence). The chain's CDR3 is CSASRLADPHRETQYF. The CDR3 bases are TGCAGTGCTAGCCGGCTAGCGGACCCCCACCGGGAGACCCAGTACTTC.

This clonotype has more than one count but fewer than ten. This chain connects TRBV12-3 or TRBV12-4 to TRBJ1-5; D uncertain. This CDR3 contains 14 residues. V was clipped by 1 base and J by 5 bases, with 9 bases between them. CDR3 sequence: CASSLGGFYQPQHF. DNA for the CDR3: TGTGCCAGCAGTTTAGGAGGGTTCTATCAGCCCCAGCATTTT.

The V and J genes are TRBV29-1 and TRBJ2-1; D not certain. The germline V and J ends were trimmed by 3 bases and 6 bases, with 9 bases remaining between them. Germline CDR1 is SQVTM and CDR2 is ANQGSEA. CDR3 length: 12 residues. As DNA, the CDR3 is TGCAGCGTTGAGGAGCTTCTCAATGAGCAGTTCTTC. Its translation is CSVEELLNEQFF.

In this sample, this clonotype turned up many times. The rearrangement joins TRBV6-6 to TRBJ2-2; 10 bases agree with TRBD1. CDR3 size: 17 residues. Germline trimming cut 2 bases from V and 4 bases from J; bases unmatched to any gene: 7. The germline V gene encodes CDR1 MNHNY and CDR2 SVGAGI (reference sequence). The CDR3 nucleotides are TGTGCCAGCAGTTACCGACGGGGGACAGGGGCCACCGGGGAGCTGTTTTTT. It specifies CASSYRRGTGATGELFF.

V gene TRBV12-3 or TRBV12-4 combines with J gene TRBJ1-5, with TRBD1 matching 11 bases. Trimming cost V 6 bases and J 3 bases; bases outside gene matches: 4. The CDR3 is 15 residues long. CDR3 coding DNA: TGTGCCAGCAGCTCCGGACAGGGGGCCAATCAGCCCCAGCATTTT. This gives the protein CASSSGQGANQPQHF.

This clonotype came up many times. V usage is TRBV3-1 and J usage is TRBJ1-1; a weak D match, TRBD1 (5 bases). V was clipped by 0 bases and J by 8 bases, with 10 bases between them. The CDR3 sequence is 13 residues long. Germline values: CDR1 LGHDT, CDR2 YNNKEL (reference sequence). CDR3 residues: CASSQDPRAEAFF. As DNA, the CDR3 is TGTGCCAGCAGCCAAGATCCCAGGGCCGAAGCTTTCTTT.

Ten or more counts support this clonotype. J is TRBJ2-1 and V is TRBV29-1; D is unclear. Germline CDR1 and CDR2: SQVTM and ANQGSEA. The CDR3 has 12 residues. V was pared by 2 bases and J by 7 bases, with 9 bases between. As DNA, the CDR3 is TGCAGCGTTGAAAAGGTGGGGAATGAGCAGTTCTTC. Translating it yields CSVEKVGNEQFF.

This sequence joins TRBV20-1 and TRBJ2-3, with D possibly called TRBD1 or TRBD2 (5 bases each). TRBJ2-7 matches the DNA end more closely, so the J call is doubtful. This CDR3 spans 17 amino acids. Germline V gene data show CDR1 as DFQATT and CDR2 as SNEGSKA (reference sequence). This CDR3 is CSARSVGRQFGAYEQYF. CDR3 DNA: TGCAGTGCTAGGTCAGTGGGGAGACAGTTCGGGGCCTACGAGCAGTACTTC.

This clonotype has a count of ten or more. The CDR3 reads CASSLWTGQSNQPQHF. The CDR3 nucleotides are TGTGCCAGCAGCTTATGGACAGGGCAAAGCAATCAGCCCCAGCATTTT. The V call is TRBV5-5, the J call TRBJ1-5; 8 bases are shared with TRBD1. Germline CDR1 is SGHKS and CDR2 is YYEKEE (reference sequence). The CDR3 loop spans 16 amino acids. J gave up 1 base and V 2 bases, and 5 bases lay outside the gene matches.

This clonotype has at least ten counts. DNA for the CDR3: TGCGCCAGCAGCCTCTCCGGGACCCATAGCTCCTACGAGCAGTACTTC. Encoded protein: CASSLSGTHSSYEQYF. The chain employs TRBV5-1 and TRBJ2-7; D is tentatively TRBD1 or TRBD2 (5 bases each). V lost 4 bases and J lost 0, with 17 bases in between. The CDR3 is made up of 16 amino acids. Germline V gene lookup returns CDR1 SGHRS and CDR2 YFSETQ.

This clonotype appeared many times. The V gene is TRBV5-1, the J gene TRBJ2-5; D possibly corresponds to TRBD1 (5 bases). The germline V and J ends were trimmed by 0 bases and 5 bases, with 11 bases remaining between them. Germline CDR1 and CDR2: SGHRS and YFSETQ. This CDR3 region has 14 residues. The CDR3 bases are TGCGCCAGCAGCTTGGCAGGGATCCGGGAGACCCAGTACTTC. It encodes CASSLAGIRETQYF.

This clonotype was recorded at least ten times. V gene TRBV5-6 combines with J gene TRBJ1-1, with D unresolved. Trimming took 4 bases from V and 8 from J, leaving 21 bases between them. The V gene's germline CDR1 is SGHDT and CDR2 YYEEEE. The CDR3 has 15 residues. The chain's CDR3 is CASSPELGGLEEAFF. The CDR3, as DNA: TGTGCCAGCAGCCCGGAGTTAGGAGGCTTAGAGGAAGCTTTCTTT.

In its sample, this clonotype was seen many times. The V call is TRBV3-1, the J call TRBJ1-2; D is perhaps TRBD1 (5 bases). V was clipped by 2 bases and J by 5 bases, with 18 bases between them. CDR3 length: 16 residues. Germline V CDR1 and CDR2: LGHDT, YNNKEL (reference sequence). The CDR3 DNA is TGTGCCAGCAGCCAAATTGAATCGGGACTGCCATATGGCTACACCTTC. Protein sequence: CASSQIESGLPYGYTF.

This clonotype has a count of ten or more. Germline and junction disagree at one end, which may indicate a read error. V is TRBV2 and J is TRBJ2-2, with unresolved D. CDR1 is SNHLY, CDR2 FYNNEI, per germline. The length of the CDR3 is 14 residues. CDR3 DNA sequence: TGTGCAAGCACTCGGGCTATGAACACCGGGGAGCTGTTTTTT. Amino acid sequence: CASTRAMNTGELFF. Based on the CDR3 plus reference TRBV2 and TRBJ2-2, the full variable domain is EPEVTQTPSHQVTQMGQEVILRCVPISNHLYFYWYRQILGQKVEFLVSFYNNEISEKSEIFDDQFSVERPDGSNFTLKIRSTKLEDSAMYFCASTRAMNTGELFFGEGSRLTVL.

In its sample, this clonotype was seen many times. The gene calls are TRBV12-3 or TRBV12-4 and TRBJ2-1; TRBD1 aligns across 7 bases. The CDR3 totals 16 residues. The V and J ends lost 2 bases and 2 bases, in that order; junction bases with no gene match: 6. CDR3 DNA sequence: TGTGCCAGCAGTTTACGGGACAGAGGTACCTACAATGAGCAGTTCTTC. Its translation is CASSLRDRGTYNEQFF.

This clonotype was observed at least ten times. The J gene is TRBJ2-3, the V gene TRBV5-1; D not resolved. V was shortened by 6 bases and J by 0 bases, with 14 bases between the two germline ends. In germline, CDR1 is SGHRS, CDR2 YFSETQ. CDR3 length: 15 amino acids. The CDR3 DNA follows: TGCGCCAGCAAGCTCTTCAGCCACAGCACAGATACGCAGTATTTT. Amino acid sequence: CASKLFSHSTDTQYF.

Many counts were recorded for this clonotype. In nucleotides, the CDR3 is TGCAGCGCCAGGACTAGCGGGAGCACAGATACGCAGTATTTT. Translation gives CSARTSGSTDTQYF. This sequence joins TRBV29-1 and TRBJ2-3, with TRBD2 matching 11 bases. Germline V gene lookup returns CDR1 SQVTM and CDR2 ANQGSEA. With 7 bases clipped from V and 0 bases from J, the junction kept 3 bases outside the gene matches. The length of the CDR3 is 14 residues.